This TCR beta chain was obtained from a study of blood T cell repertoires in COVID-19. Study-wide background: From the United States, Italy and Spain came samples of acute and convalescent COVID-19. The cDNA or gDNA used as material had been derived from T cells, B-cell-depleted T cells, or PBMCs.

Under the authors' procedure: Amplification with reference gene primers provided the estimates of nucleated cell counts. Some clones are missing from TCRdb's copy, which holds only in-frame ones; the method was immunoSEQ multiplex PCR. D and trimming come from the DNA, and the V and J calls and clone size come from that table. The sample consists of about 300,000 clones, less than 85% of them appearing once. Followed longitudinally, the Seattle patients had been enrolled during active infection. Germline V CDR1 and CDR2: SGHTA, FQGNSA. The ends lost 5 bases at V and 0 bases at J; junction bases unmatched: 7. The CDR3 extends over 17 amino acids.

This clonotype was obtained from a human donor with COVID-19, enrolled during active disease. The donor label of this sample is uncertain. The sequenced material came from peripheral blood. The V gene is TRBV7-2, the J gene TRBJ2-2, with 9 bases identical to TRBD2. CDR3 in amino acids: CASSPRGGLANTGELFF. DNA for the CDR3: TGTGCCAGCAGCCCGCGGGGGGGACTAGCGAACACCGGGGAGCTGTTTTTT.